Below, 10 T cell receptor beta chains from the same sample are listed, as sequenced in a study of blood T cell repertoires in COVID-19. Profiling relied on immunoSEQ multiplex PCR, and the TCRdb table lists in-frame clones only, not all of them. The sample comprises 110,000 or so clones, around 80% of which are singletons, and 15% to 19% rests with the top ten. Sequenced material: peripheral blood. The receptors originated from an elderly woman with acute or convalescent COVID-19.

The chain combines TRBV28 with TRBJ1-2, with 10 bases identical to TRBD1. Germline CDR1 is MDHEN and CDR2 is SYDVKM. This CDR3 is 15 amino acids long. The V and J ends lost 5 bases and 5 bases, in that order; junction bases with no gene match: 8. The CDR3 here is CASSPPGQGLYGYTF. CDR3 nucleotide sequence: TGTGCCAGCAGTCCTCCGGGACAGGGGTTGTATGGCTACACCTTC.

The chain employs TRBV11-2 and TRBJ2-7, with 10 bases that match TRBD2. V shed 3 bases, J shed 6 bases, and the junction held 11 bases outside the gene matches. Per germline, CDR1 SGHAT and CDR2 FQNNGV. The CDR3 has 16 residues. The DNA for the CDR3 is TGTGCCAGCAGCTTTACCGGGACTAGCGCCGCCTCCGAGCAGTACTTC. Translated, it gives CASSFTGTSAASEQYF.

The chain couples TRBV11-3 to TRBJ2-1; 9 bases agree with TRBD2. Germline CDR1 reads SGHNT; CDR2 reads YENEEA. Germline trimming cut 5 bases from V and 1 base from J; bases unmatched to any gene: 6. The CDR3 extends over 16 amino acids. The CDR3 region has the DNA TGTGCCAGCAGCCTCGGAGCGGGAGGATCCTACAATGAGCAGTTCTTC. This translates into CASSLGAGGSYNEQFF.

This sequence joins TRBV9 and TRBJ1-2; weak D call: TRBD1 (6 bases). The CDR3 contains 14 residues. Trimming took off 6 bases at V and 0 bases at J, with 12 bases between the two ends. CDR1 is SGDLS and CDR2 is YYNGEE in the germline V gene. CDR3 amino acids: CASNRATSNYGYTF. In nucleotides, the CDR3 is TGTGCCAGCAACAGGGCCACCTCTAACTATGGCTACACCTTC.

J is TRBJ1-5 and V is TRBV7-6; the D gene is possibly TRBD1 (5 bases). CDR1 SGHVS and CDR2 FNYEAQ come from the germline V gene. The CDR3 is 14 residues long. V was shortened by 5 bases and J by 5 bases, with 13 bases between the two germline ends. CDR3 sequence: CASSPVGGYQPQHF. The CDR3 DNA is TGTGCCAGCAGCCCAGTCGGGGGGTATCAGCCCCAGCATTTT.

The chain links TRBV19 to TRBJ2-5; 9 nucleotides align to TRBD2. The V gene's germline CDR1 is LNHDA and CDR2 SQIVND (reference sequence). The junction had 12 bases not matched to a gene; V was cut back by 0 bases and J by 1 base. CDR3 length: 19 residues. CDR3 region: CASSIDPGSGRGSQETQYF. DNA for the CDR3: TGTGCCAGTAGTATAGATCCAGGTAGCGGGAGAGGAAGCCAAGAGACCCAGTACTTC.

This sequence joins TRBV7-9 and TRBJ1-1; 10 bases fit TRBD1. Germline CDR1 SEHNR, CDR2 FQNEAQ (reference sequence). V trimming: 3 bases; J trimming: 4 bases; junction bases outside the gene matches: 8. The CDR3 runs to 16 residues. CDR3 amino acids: CASSLGDRGSATEAFF. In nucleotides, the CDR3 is TGTGCCAGCAGCTTGGGGGACAGGGGAAGCGCCACTGAAGCTTTCTTT.

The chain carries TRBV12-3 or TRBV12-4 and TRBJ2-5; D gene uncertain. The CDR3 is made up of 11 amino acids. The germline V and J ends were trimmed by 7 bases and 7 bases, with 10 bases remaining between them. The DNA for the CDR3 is TGTGCCAGCACCAACAGTGGGACCCAGTACTTC. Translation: CASTNSGTQYF.

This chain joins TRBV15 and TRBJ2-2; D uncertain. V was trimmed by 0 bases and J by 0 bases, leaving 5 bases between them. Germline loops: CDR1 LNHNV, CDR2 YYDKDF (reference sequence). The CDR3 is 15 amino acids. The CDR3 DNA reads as TGTGCCACCAGCAGAGAACATTCGAACACCGGGGAGCTGTTTTTT. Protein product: CATSREHSNTGELFF. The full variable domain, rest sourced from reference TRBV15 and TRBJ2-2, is DAMVIQNPRYQVTQFGKPVTLSCSQTLNHNVMYWYQQKSSQAPKLLFHYYDKDFNNEADTPDNFQSRRPNTSFCFLDIRSPGLGDTAMYLCATSREHSNTGELFFGEGSRLTVL.

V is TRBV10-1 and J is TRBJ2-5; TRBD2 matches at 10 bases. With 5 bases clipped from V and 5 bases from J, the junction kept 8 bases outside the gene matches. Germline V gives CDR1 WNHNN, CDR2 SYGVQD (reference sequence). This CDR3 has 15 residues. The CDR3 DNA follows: TGCGCCAGCAGTCGGAGACTAGCGGGTATGGAGACCCAGTACTTC. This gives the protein CASSRRLAGMETQYF.